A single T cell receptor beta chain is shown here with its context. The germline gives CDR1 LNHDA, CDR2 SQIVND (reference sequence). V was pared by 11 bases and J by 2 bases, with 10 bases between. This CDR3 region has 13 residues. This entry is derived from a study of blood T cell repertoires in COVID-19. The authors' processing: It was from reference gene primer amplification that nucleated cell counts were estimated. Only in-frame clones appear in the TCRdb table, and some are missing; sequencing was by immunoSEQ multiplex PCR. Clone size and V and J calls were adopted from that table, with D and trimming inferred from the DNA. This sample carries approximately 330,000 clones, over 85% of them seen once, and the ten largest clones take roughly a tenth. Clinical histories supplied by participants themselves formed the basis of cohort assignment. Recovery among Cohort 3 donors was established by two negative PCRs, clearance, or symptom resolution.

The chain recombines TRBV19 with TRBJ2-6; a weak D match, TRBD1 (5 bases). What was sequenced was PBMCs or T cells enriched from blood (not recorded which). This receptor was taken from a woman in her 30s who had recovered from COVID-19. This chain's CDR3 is CACRVAGANVLTF. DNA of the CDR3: TGTGCCTGCAGGGTTGCTGGGGCCAACGTCCTGACTTTC.